These 12 T cell receptor beta chains were sequenced from one sample in a study of blood T cells in healthy people across ages. Next came a second PCR, run for about 7 to 11 cycles, which used a sample-barcoded 5' primer along with a J-beta primer mix. TCRdb recomputed calls from the 5' RACE reads with MiXCR, one row per CDR3 protein. The sample contains approximately 1.5 million distinct CDR3 sequences, about 31% of which appear only once. Sequencing input: blood. All receptors derive from a woman aged 25 to 39 in good health.

The chain has TRBV12-3 or TRBV12-4 and TRBJ1-2; tentatively, D is TRBD1 (6 bases). The CDR3 runs 12 residues. Trimming removed 7 bases at V and 7 bases at J, with 13 bases between. The CDR3 here is CASTPLQGGYTF. The DNA of the CDR3 is TGTGCCAGCACTCCTCTACAGGGTGGCTACACCTTC.

The chain uses TRBV9 and TRBJ2-5, with 13 bases matching TRBD2. Germline loops: CDR1 SGDLS, CDR2 YYNGEE. V lost 4 bases and J lost 5; bases outside the gene matches: 17. This CDR3 region has 19 residues. CDR3 loop: CASSPRPPGLAGSGETQYF. CDR3 nucleotides: TGTGCCAGCAGCCCCCGACCACCGGGACTAGCGGGATCGGGTGAGACCCAGTACTTC.

Note on this clonotype: A junction boundary mismatches the germline segment, possibly from a read error. J is TRBJ2-1 and V is TRBV5-8; D perhaps matches TRBD2 (5 bases). Germline CDR1 reads SGHTS; CDR2 reads YDEGEE. The CDR3 loop spans 15 amino acids. The CDR3 nucleotides read TGTGCCTGCAGCGCCCGGGGTAACCCCTACAATGAGCAGTTCTTC. Protein product: CACSARGNPYNEQFF.

This clonotype turned up a few times. The chain combines TRBV20-1 with TRBJ1-5, with 7 nucleotides matching TRBD1. The CDR3 spans 14 residues. Germline trimming cut 5 bases from V and 1 base from J; bases unmatched to any gene: 5. Germline loops: CDR1 DFQATT, CDR2 SNEGSKA (reference sequence). The DNA for the CDR3 is TGCAGTGCTTCCGAGGGGGCGAGCAATCAGCCCCAGCATTTT. Its translation: CSASEGASNQPQHF.

V is TRBV19 and J is TRBJ1-1, with D unresolved. The CDR3 is made up of 13 amino acids. Per the germline V gene, CDR1 is LNHDA and CDR2 is SQIVND (reference sequence). V was trimmed by 5 bases and J by 1 base, leaving 8 bases between them. DNA of the CDR3: TGTGCCAGTAGTCCAGTCGCGAACACTGAAGCTTTCTTT. Encoded protein: CASSPVANTEAFF.

As DNA, the CDR3 is TGCAGTGCCCGGAGGGCGGGGGAAAACACCGGGGAGCTGTTTTTT. Its protein is CSARRAGENTGELFF. The rearrangement links TRBV20-1 to TRBJ2-2, with TRBD2 identical over 7 bases. This CDR3 is built from 15 residues. V trimming: 6 bases; J trimming: 2 bases; junction bases outside the gene matches: 9. Germline V gene sequence: CDR1 DFQATT, CDR2 SNEGSKA (reference sequence).

This clonotype was detected a few times. The chain couples TRBV20-1 to TRBJ2-5; 8 nucleotides align to TRBD2. V lost 1 base to trimming and J lost 1 base; unmatched junction nucleotides: 5. This CDR3 comprises 15 residues. Per the germline V gene, CDR1 is DFQATT and CDR2 is SNEGSKA (reference sequence). The DNA for the CDR3 is TGCAGTGCTAGAGTTCTAGCGGGTCCCCAAGAGACCCAGTACTTC. Residues: CSARVLAGPQETQYF.

The genes are TRBV27 and TRBJ2-5, with TRBD2 matching 9 bases. The end of the DNA fits TRBJ2-7 better, so the J call may be wrong. The CDR3 is made up of 16 amino acids. Germline V CDR1 and CDR2: MNHEY, SMNVEV (reference sequence). The CDR3 DNA follows: TGTGCCAGCAGTTTGGGTGAGCGGGGGGACTTCTACGAGCAGTACTTC. Its translation: CASSLGERGDFYEQYF.

The J gene is TRBJ1-2, the V gene TRBV6-1; D not resolved. CDR1 is MNHNS, CDR2 SASEGT, per germline. This CDR3 spans 15 amino acids. Trimming removed 3 bases at V and 1 base at J, with 12 bases between. The chain's CDR3 is CASSDYWEDNYGYTF. The CDR3 coding sequence is TGTGCCAGCAGTGATTATTGGGAAGATAACTATGGCTACACCTTC.

A word on this clonotype: This may be a read error: a much more frequent sequence differs by one nucleotide. The J gene is TRBJ2-1, the V gene TRBV29-1, with 13 bases that match TRBD2. Germline assignment: CDR1 SQVTM and CDR2 ANQGSEA. Trimming at V came to 8 bases and at J to 12 bases, leaving 10 bases not matched to a gene. This CDR3 comprises 13 residues. CDR3 sequence: CSIGTSGNSGQFF. The CDR3 nucleotides are TGCAGCATCGGGACTAGCGGGAATAGTGGGCAGTTCTTC.

This clonotype has only a few counts. This chain uses TRBV9 with TRBJ2-5; D may match TRBD1 or TRBD2 (7 bases each). Trimming took off 3 bases at V and 5 bases at J, with 20 bases between the two ends. The germline gives CDR1 SGDLS, CDR2 YYNGEE. This CDR3 has 16 amino acids. The DNA for the CDR3 is TGTGCCAGCAGCGATACCGGGACAGCCGGGGGGGAGACCCAGTACTTC. It is translated as CASSDTGTAGGETQYF.

The CDR3 DNA is TGTGCCAGCAGTGTCCAGGGGCTCACAGATACGCAGTATTTT. This gives the protein CASSVQGLTDTQYF. V is TRBV6-1 and J is TRBJ2-3, with D possibly matching TRBD1 (6 bases). V was trimmed by 4 bases and J by 2 bases, leaving 10 bases between them. The germline V gene encodes CDR1 MNHNS and CDR2 SASEGT. The CDR3 totals 14 residues.